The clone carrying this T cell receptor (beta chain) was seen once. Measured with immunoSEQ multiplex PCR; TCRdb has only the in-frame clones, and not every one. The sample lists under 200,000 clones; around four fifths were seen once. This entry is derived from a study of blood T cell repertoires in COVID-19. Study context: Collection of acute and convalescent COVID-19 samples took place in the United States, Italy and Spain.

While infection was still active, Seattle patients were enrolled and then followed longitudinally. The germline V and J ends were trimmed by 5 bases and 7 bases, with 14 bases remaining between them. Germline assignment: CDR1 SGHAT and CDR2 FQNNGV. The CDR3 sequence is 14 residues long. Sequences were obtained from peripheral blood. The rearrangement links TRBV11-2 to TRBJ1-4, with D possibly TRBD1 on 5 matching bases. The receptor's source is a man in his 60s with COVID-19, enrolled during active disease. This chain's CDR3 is CASSQGNRREKLFF. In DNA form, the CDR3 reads TGTGCCAGCAGCCAGGGAAATCGGCGTGAAAAACTGTTTTTT.